This TCR beta chain is drawn from a study of Ad26.COV2.S vaccination and SARS-CoV-2 variants (dated by TCRdb to the early 2020s). A note on the overall study: Donors in the vaccine arm were drawn from COV1001, a multicentre, randomized, double-blind, placebo-controlled phase I-IIa trial testing Ad26.COV2.S in healthy adults. Trial participants were randomized into five groups of five, in which low-dose or high-dose Ad26.COV2.S was given once or twice, or placebo was given on both occasions. A total of around 32 samples were included in the TCR-sequenced set, comprising about 20 Ad26.COV2.S vaccine recipients, 5 placebo recipients and 8 SARS-CoV-2 convalescent individuals. Ad26.COV2.S was administered intramuscularly at 5 x 10^10 or 1 x 10^11 viral particles, either as a single shot or as two shots given 56 days apart. Sequencing of the TCRbeta repertoire served to evaluate the specificity and breadth of SARS-CoV-2-reactive T cell receptors following Ad26.COV2.S vaccination. Throughout the experiments and outcome assessment, investigators stayed blinded to trial group allocation. Overall study outcomes, separate from this receptor: Non-spike TCR breadth was comparable between vaccine and placebo recipients, consistent with the vaccine containing only spike. Higher spike-specific TCR breadth was observed in Ad26.COV2.S recipients than in placebo recipients (P = 0.0014). Comparing responses between vaccine doses or regimens was not something the study was powered to do. After vaccination, spike-specific CD8+ and CD4+ T cell responses were reported to show substantial breadth. The authors noted that the TCR breadth and depth analyses may have underestimated total T cell responses.

TCRbeta CDR3 regions were sequenced with the immunoSEQ Assay. After extraction, genomic DNA underwent amplification by bias-controlled multiplex PCR, followed by high-throughput sequencing. The source study handled its data this way. To quantify the absolute abundance of every unique TCRbeta CDR3 region, sequences were collapsed and filtered. T cell fraction was estimated by normalizing TCRbeta template counts to usable DNA, which was measured by amplifying reference genes present in all nucleated cells. Repertoire TCRs were annotated as SARS-CoV-2-specific when V gene, CDR3 amino acid sequence and J gene were exactly matched to a known reactive TCR set. The reference SARS-CoV-2 TCR set came from MIRA and was filtered for enrichment in COVID-19-positive ImmuneCODE repertoires, removing public or cross-reactive TCRs. Using the MIRA antigens, annotated TCRs were further analysed by specific ORF or by position within an ORF. Breadth was defined as the number of annotated unique rearrangements divided by the total number of unique productive rearrangements, and depth was defined as the summed frequency of the annotated unique rearrangements. Two-sided Wilcoxon rank-sum tests were applied when comparing TCR breadth between groups. Not all clones reach the TCRdb copy of this immuneACCESS table, which keeps in-frame sequences only. Checked studies attribute under half of the gap to unresolved V genes and leave the rest unexplained. V and J calls and clone size are given by that table; D and trimming were obtained from the DNA. This sample holds some 340,000 clones; approximately 86% were observed only once. Of the sample, 2% to 2.5% is held by the ten largest clones.

Trimming takes 5 bases off V and 2 bases off J; junction bases not matched to a gene: 2. The germline V gene provides CDR1 SGHTA and CDR2 FQGTGA. The CDR3 sequence holds 14 residues, the cysteine and phenylalanine included. Just the 42-base CDR3 DNA is kept, in frame starting at base 1. Reading the label with the study, this specimen's treatment or condition is: 15 to 20 received Ad26.COV2.S at low or high dose, single or two shots; roughly 5 received placebo; per-sample allocation not given. Repertoires of vaccine and placebo recipients were sequenced from samples taken on day 63 after the first injection. Between 29 July and 7 August 2020, Cohort 1b enrolled around 24 adults aged 18-55 years at one site in Boston, USA. Ad26.COV2.S consisted of a replication-incompetent adenovirus type 26 vector by which a prefusion-stabilized SARS-CoV-2 spike protein from the original Wuhan strain was expressed.

Comments on this clone: The specificity of this receptor is unknown. Base qualities are not provided; no much larger clone lies one nucleotide away.

The V and J segments used are TRBV7-3 and TRBJ1-1; 10 bases in between match TRBD1. The TCR originated in a person between 18 and 65 years old who received the Ad26.COV2.S COVID-19 vaccine or a placebo. The sample in question was peripheral blood, obtained in a trial of Ad26.COV2.S vaccine versus placebo. CDR3 protein: CASSATGGNTEAFF. Here is the DNA: TGTGCCAGCAGCGCGACAGGGGGCAACACTGAAGCTTTCTTT.